These 11 T cell receptor beta chains share one sample of origin, sequenced in a study of shared clonotypes between healthy human individuals. The table came from immunoSEQ multiplex PCR; TCRdb's copy has only in-frame clones and leaves some out. The sample lists some 1 million clones, about 70% seen once, with over 1.3% in the top ten. Sequenced input: memory CD4+ T cells sorted from blood. Subset described: CD45RA-negative fraction. These TCRs come from a man aged 18 to 35 in good health.

The chain joins TRBV19 to TRBJ2-4, with D uncertain. Deletions cut 6 bases from V and 0 bases from J, with 12 bases between. In germline, CDR1 is LNHDA, CDR2 SQIVND (reference sequence). The CDR3 consists of 15 residues. The CDR3 region is CASSPATLAKNIQYF. DNA of the CDR3: TGTGCCAGTAGCCCAGCGACCCTAGCCAAAAACATTCAGTACTTC.

V is TRBV7-2 and J is TRBJ1-1; possible D gene TRBD1, 6 bases. The germline CDR1 and CDR2 sequences are SGHTA and FQGNSA. The V and J ends lost 5 bases and 0 bases respectively, with 19 bases between them. This CDR3 is 17 amino acids long. This CDR3 is CASSLEAAGAMNTEAFF. In DNA, the CDR3 is TGTGCCAGCAGCCTAGAGGCGGCAGGGGCTATGAACACTGAAGCTTTCTTT.

Concerning this clone itself: Other DNA sequences in the same sample also yield this CDR3. This chain joins TRBV5-4 and TRBJ2-7; D might be TRBD1 (5 bases). Trimming took off 1 base at V and 1 base at J, with 9 bases between the two ends. Germline loops: CDR1 SGHNT, CDR2 YYREEE (reference sequence). The CDR3 runs to 14 residues. CDR3: CASSLTGSSYEQYF. Written as DNA, the CDR3 is TGTGCCAGCAGCTTGACAGGTTCTTCCTACGAGCAGTACTTC.

In this sample, this clone turned up once. CDR3: CASSPSDRENSPLHF. Here the CDR3 DNA reads TGTGCCAGCAGTCCCTCCGACAGGGAGAATTCACCCCTCCACTTT. This sequence joins TRBV6-1 and TRBJ1-6; 7 nucleotides agree with TRBD1. V shed 5 bases and J 7 bases; nucleotides not matched to a gene: 8. CDR1 MNHNS and CDR2 SASEGT come from the germline V gene. The CDR3 runs to 15 residues.

This clone has only a few counts. The chain links TRBV2 to TRBJ2-1, with TRBD2 identical over 10 bases. This CDR3 is built from 15 residues. Germline V gene sequence: CDR1 SNHLY, CDR2 FYNNEI. V dropped 7 bases and J dropped 8; count of bases not matched to a gene: 11. This CDR3 is CASIKEREGLDEQFF. Here the CDR3 DNA reads TGTGCCAGCATCAAGGAGCGGGAGGGCCTGGATGAGCAGTTCTTC.

Concerning this clone: One base away lies a much larger clone, so this may be a sequencing read error. The V and J genes are TRBV6-1 and TRBJ2-2, with D possibly TRBD1 on 5 matching bases. CDR3 length: 14 amino acids. Germline V gene sequence: CDR1 MNHNS, CDR2 SASEGT. The V gene lost 4 bases and the J gene lost 1 base, with 7 bases spanning the gap. This chain's CDR3 is CASSVQVNTGELFF. In nucleotides, the CDR3 is TGTGCCAGCAGTGTACAGGTGAACACCGGGGAGCTGTTTTTT.

The chain recombines TRBV6-5 with TRBJ2-7, with 11 bases that match TRBD2. V was clipped by 8 bases and J by 6 bases; unmatched bases: 9. The CDR3 runs 14 residues. Germline V CDR1 and CDR2: MNHEY, SVGAGI. CDR3 protein: CASVGTSGQGEQYF. The CDR3 DNA follows: TGTGCCAGCGTGGGGACTAGCGGACAGGGCGAGCAGTACTTC.

V and J are TRBV5-4 and TRBJ2-1; 9 bases match TRBD2. Germline loops: CDR1 SGHNT, CDR2 YYREEE (reference sequence). This CDR3 is built from 14 residues. J was trimmed by 6 bases and V by 4 bases; bases with no gene match: 5. CDR3 nucleotide sequence: TGTGCCAGCAGCGAGGGACTAGCCCCCAATGAGCAGTTCTTC. Translated: CASSEGLAPNEQFF. Supplemented by reference TRBV5-4 and TRBJ2-1, the full variable domain reads ETGVTQSPTHLIKTRGQQVTLRCSSQSGHNTVSWYQQALGQGPQFIFQYYREEENGRGNFPPRFSGLQFPNYSSELNVNALELDDSALYLCASSEGLAPNEQFFGPGTRLTVL.

This clone was counted between two and nine times. The chain carries TRBV28 and TRBJ1-1, with 10 bases identical to TRBD1. The CDR3 length is 16 residues. Trimming at V came to 6 bases and at J to 2 bases, leaving 9 bases not matched to a gene. Germline CDR1 is MDHEN and CDR2 is SYDVKM. The CDR3 DNA follows: TGTGCCAGCAGATTACGCTGGACAGGGGGTAACACTGAAGCTTTCTTT. Amino acids: CASRLRWTGGNTEAFF.

A word on this clone: Since no conserved phenylalanine or tryptophan closes the CDR3, a read error is the likely cause. The gene calls are TRBV5-6 and TRBJ1-6; no firm D call. CDR3 length: 15 residues. Germline values: CDR1 SGHDT, CDR2 YYEEEE. Trimming shortened V by 0 bases and J by 1 base, and 5 bases separated the two germline ends. The CDR3 DNA reads TGTGCCAGCAGCTTGGGCAGGTCCTATAATTCACCCCTCCACCTT. Translation: CASSLGRSYNSPLHL.

The chain uses TRBV6-5 and TRBJ2-3; D is uncertain. V lost 2 bases to trimming and J lost 1 base, with 7 bases between them. The CDR3 is 14 amino acids. Germline V gives CDR1 MNHEY, CDR2 SVGAGI. CDR3 nucleotide sequence: TGTGCCAGCAGTTACGTGGCAGGCACAGATACGCAGTATTTT. Translation gives CASSYVAGTDTQYF.